Shown below are 27 T cell receptor beta chains from a single sample sequenced in a study of T cell changes during pregnancy in multiple sclerosis. The table came from immunoSEQ multiplex PCR; TCRdb's copy has only in-frame clones and leaves some out. The top ten clones hold approximately 1.9% of a sample with 60,000 to 90,000 clones, approximately 91% of them seen once. This material consisted of peripheral blood, taken before pregnancy. The receptors were gathered from a female donor with multiple sclerosis, enrolled in a pregnancy study.

This clone was found a few times. The V and J genes are TRBV4-2 and TRBJ2-7, with 12 bases lining up with TRBD2. The CDR3 has 15 residues. V gave up 4 bases and J gave up 5 bases; unmatched junction bases: 6. Looked up from germline, CDR1 is LGHNA and CDR2 is YNFKEQ. The CDR3 region has the DNA TGTGCCAGCAGCCCATCTAGCGGGGGGGCCGACGAGCAGTACTTC. Protein product: CASSPSSGGADEQYF.

In DNA form, the CDR3 reads TGCGCCAGCAGCCAAGATTCGCCAGGGGGCAACTACAATGAGCAGTTCTTC. Its protein product is CASSQDSPGGNYNEQFF. The V and J genes are TRBV4-3 and TRBJ2-1, with 8 bases lining up with TRBD1. The trim removed 0 bases at V and 3 bases at J, leaving 7 bases unmatched. The CDR3 totals 17 residues. Germline V gene data show CDR1 as LGHNA and CDR2 as YSLEER.

This chain connects TRBV11-2 to TRBJ1-5; D unresolved. CDR3 length: 13 residues. With 3 bases removed from V and 3 bases from J, the gap between germline ends came to 6 bases. Germline lookup yields CDR1 SGHAT and CDR2 FQNNGV. This CDR3 reads CASSFGLNQPQHF. As DNA, the CDR3 is TGTGCCAGCAGCTTTGGGCTCAATCAGCCCCAGCATTTT.

This chain connects TRBV28 to TRBJ1-1; unclear D gene. Trimming cost V 8 bases and J 0 bases, with 22 bases left between them. Per germline, CDR1 MDHEN and CDR2 SYDVKM. The CDR3 contains 17 residues. The CDR3 coding sequence is TGTGCCAGCGGGTGGTTTCCGGGAGCGACGATGAACACTGAAGCTTTCTTT. Translating it yields CASGWFPGATMNTEAFF. The whole variable domain, remainder taken from reference TRBV28 and TRBJ1-1, is DVKVTQSSRYLVKRTGEKVFLECVQDMDHENMFWYRQDPGLGLRLIYFSYDVKMKEKGDIPEGYSVSREKKERFSLILESASTNQTSMYLCASGWFPGATMNTEAFFGQGTRLTVV.

Details on this clone: The identical CDR3 is also encoded by other nucleotide sequences in the sample. V and J are TRBV7-9 and TRBJ2-7; no clear D. CDR1 and CDR2 from the germline V gene are SEHNR and FQNEAQ (reference sequence). Trimming pared 3 bases from V and 1 base from J, leaving 4 bases between. CDR3 length equals 12 residues. The CDR3 sequence is CASSFSSYEQYF. CDR3 bases: TGTGCCAGCAGCTTCAGTTCCTACGAGCAGTACTTC.

V usage is TRBV7-6 and J usage is TRBJ2-6; D is perhaps TRBD1 (6 bases). Germline CDR1 and CDR2: SGHVS and FNYEAQ. Trimming shortened V by 1 base and J by 1 base, and 8 bases separated the two germline ends. The CDR3 is made up of 16 amino acids. The CDR3 spells CASSLGQGSGANVLTF. In DNA, the CDR3 is TGTGCCAGCAGCTTAGGGCAGGGGTCTGGGGCCAACGTCCTGACTTTC. The variable domain in full, with the rest retrieved from reference TRBV7-6 and TRBJ2-6, is GAGVSQSPRYKVTKRGQDVALRCDPISGHVSLYWYRQALGQGPEFLTYFNYEAQQDKSGLPNDRFSAERPEGSISTLTIQRTEQRDSAMYRCASSLGQGSGANVLTFGAGSRLTVL.

The chain uses TRBV10-3 and TRBJ1-2, with D possibly matching TRBD1 (6 bases). The length of the CDR3 is 14 residues. Germline-derived CDR1 and CDR2 are ENHRY and SYGVKD. V was cut by 3 bases and J by 5 bases, with 13 bases left in between. The CDR3 here is CAISDYRAGYGYTF. CDR3 nucleotides: TGTGCCATCAGTGACTACAGGGCTGGATATGGCTACACCTTC.

The genes are TRBV7-3 and TRBJ1-2; 7 positions match TRBD1. The CDR3 loop spans 13 amino acids. The germline gives CDR1 SGHTA, CDR2 FQGTGA. Trimming removed 3 bases from V and 8 bases from J; junction bases left unmatched: 6. The CDR3 coding sequence is TGTGCCAGCAGCTTTCAAACAGGGGTCGGCTACACCTTC. Amino acid sequence: CASSFQTGVGYTF.

The CDR3 sequence is CASSQDWLARHEQFF. The DNA of the CDR3 is TGTGCCAGCAGCCAAGATTGGCTAGCCCGGCATGAGCAGTTCTTC. The chain joins TRBV14 to TRBJ2-1; D perhaps matches TRBD2 (5 bases). V shed 0 bases and J shed 8 bases, with 14 bases lying between them. The germline V gene encodes CDR1 SGHDN and CDR2 FVKESK. This CDR3 has 15 residues. Variable domain in full (rest from reference TRBV14 and TRBJ2-1): EAGVTQFPSHSVIEKGQTVTLRCDPISGHDNLYWYRRVMGKEIKFLLHFVKESKQDESGMPNNRFLAERTGGTYSTLKVQPAELEDSGVYFCASSQDWLARHEQFFGPGTRLTVL.

The chain recombines TRBV19 with TRBJ2-7; D possibly corresponds to TRBD1 (6 bases). V was cut by 4 bases and J by 2 bases, with 18 bases left in between. CDR1 and CDR2 from the germline V gene are LNHDA and SQIVND (reference sequence). CDR3 size: 16 residues. This chain's CDR3 is CASSTSTGFRTYEQYF. The CDR3 region has the DNA TGTGCCAGTAGTACTAGCACAGGGTTTAGGACCTACGAGCAGTACTTC.

The gene calls are TRBV7-2 and TRBJ1-2; D is unresolved. V dropped 2 bases and J dropped 10 bases, with 14 bases sitting between them. CDR3 size: 13 residues. Germline V gene lookup returns CDR1 SGHTA and CDR2 FQGNSA. CDR3 nucleotide sequence: TGTGCCAGCAGCTTAAGCGTCTCCGTAGCCTACACCTTC. It translates to CASSLSVSVAYTF.

This clone was seen a single time. CDR3 coding DNA: TGCGCCAGCAGTCAAAAAAGACAGGGTAATGAAAAACTGTTTTTT. It translates to CASSQKRQGNEKLFF. The V call is TRBV23-1, the J call TRBJ1-4; 7 bases map to TRBD1. TRBV23-1 is recorded as an ORF, its role being uncertain. The CDR3 is made up of 15 amino acids. After removal of 2 bases from V and 4 bases from J, the junction contained 4 bases not matched to a gene.

This clone appeared a single time. The genes are TRBV2 and TRBJ1-1; D is unclear. V dropped 4 bases and J dropped 11 bases, with 8 bases sitting between them. Germline CDR1 and CDR2: SNHLY and FYNNEI. The CDR3 totals 10 residues. The CDR3 is CASSVAVAFF. Written as DNA, the CDR3 is TGTGCCAGCAGTGTGGCAGTGGCTTTCTTT.

CDR3 sequence: CASSERAGTSPLHF. The CDR3 nucleotides read TGTGCCAGCAGTGAAAGGGCCGGGACATCACCCCTCCACTTT. The chain joins TRBV2 to TRBJ1-6, with a weak D call TRBD1 (6 bases). This CDR3 is built from 14 residues. Germline V gene data show CDR1 as SNHLY and CDR2 as FYNNEI. Trimming stripped 2 bases from V and 10 bases from J, with 12 bases between.

The genes are TRBV6-5 and TRBJ1-2; unclear D gene. The germline gives CDR1 MNHEY, CDR2 SVGAGI. The CDR3 extends over 14 amino acids. V dropped 5 bases and J dropped 4 bases, with 14 bases sitting between them. CDR3 in DNA: TGTGCCAGCAGTCGACGGGGAGACACCTATGGCTACACCTTC. Translated, it gives CASSRRGDTYGYTF.

The chain employs TRBV5-1 and TRBJ2-7; D might be TRBD1 (6 bases). Between the trimmed V and J ends, which lost 3 bases and 6 bases, there was a span of 22 bases. Per germline, CDR1 SGHRS and CDR2 YFSETQ. The CDR3 sequence is 16 residues long. The CDR3 protein is CASSYGQMSIRGEQYF. CDR3 in DNA: TGCGCCAGCAGCTACGGACAGATGAGTATCCGGGGCGAGCAGTACTTC.

The chain is built from TRBV6-1 and TRBJ1-6; D may be TRBD1 (6 bases). The CDR3 loop spans 17 amino acids. Germline V gene data show CDR1 as MNHNS and CDR2 as SASEGT. V was pared by 4 bases and J by 0 bases, with 13 bases between. CDR3 DNA sequence: TGTGCCAGCAGTGTGGACAGTTTTAGCTCCTATAATTCACCCCTCCACTTT. Translated, it gives CASSVDSFSSYNSPLHF.

The chain recombines TRBV18 with TRBJ1-1, with 9 bases fitting TRBD1. This CDR3 contains 14 residues. The J segment lost 1 base and the V segment lost 3 bases, leaving 0 bases of the junction unmatched. CDR1 and CDR2 from the germline V gene are KGHSH and LQKENI. This CDR3 reads CASSPTGGNTEAFF. The CDR3 DNA follows: TGTGCCAGCTCACCGACAGGGGGGAACACTGAAGCTTTCTTT.

The chain has TRBV6-4 and TRBJ2-2; 9 nucleotides line up with TRBD2. Germline V CDR1 and CDR2: MRHNA, SNTAGT. With 3 bases clipped from V and 3 bases from J, the junction kept 2 bases outside the gene matches. The CDR3 loop spans 15 amino acids. The CDR3 loop reads CASSEVAGDTGELFF. CDR3 DNA sequence: TGTGCCAGCAGTGAGGTAGCGGGGGACACCGGGGAGCTGTTTTTT.

This chain links TRBV10-3 with TRBJ1-2; D is unclear. The CDR3 length is 13 residues. In germline, CDR1 is ENHRY, CDR2 SYGVKD. V was shortened by 4 bases and J by 0 bases, with 6 bases between the two germline ends. The CDR3 loop is CAISGSANYGYTF. The CDR3 DNA is TGTGCCATCAGTGGATCAGCTAACTATGGCTACACCTTC.

V and J are TRBV29-1 and TRBJ1-1, with TRBD1 as a possible D gene (5 bases). The CDR3 totals 17 residues. V was trimmed by 2 bases and J by 7 bases, leaving 26 bases between them. From germline, CDR1 is SQVTM and CDR2 ANQGSEA. CDR3 sequence reads: CSVESRRRGGLGGEAFF. In DNA, the CDR3 is TGCAGCGTTGAAAGCCGTCGGCGGGGGGGATTGGGAGGTGAAGCTTTCTTT.

J is TRBJ2-7 and V is TRBV19, with 7 bases aligning to TRBD2. This CDR3 spans 15 amino acids. V trimming: 1 base; J trimming: 2 bases; junction bases outside the gene matches: 5. Germline CDR1 LNHDA, CDR2 SQIVND (reference sequence). This CDR3 is CASSIGQGLPYEQYF. The CDR3 nucleotides read TGTGCCAGTAGTATAGGCCAGGGACTACCCTACGAGCAGTACTTC.

The rearrangement links TRBV7-2 to TRBJ2-1, with TRBD1 identical over 7 bases. The CDR3 is made up of 13 amino acids. Unmatched junction bases numbered 8, after V lost 7 bases and J lost 8 bases. Germline CDR1 is SGHTA and CDR2 is FQGNSA. The CDR3 DNA follows: TGTGCCAGCATTACCCACGGGACAGATGAGCAGTTCTTC. Translated: CASITHGTDEQFF.

This clone was seen once. The chain has TRBV10-3 and TRBJ2-1, with D possibly TRBD1 on 7 matching bases. V dropped 9 bases and J dropped 1 base, with 19 bases sitting between them. The CDR3 length is 16 residues. In germline, CDR1 is ENHRY, CDR2 SYGVKD. The CDR3 sequence: CAMGGKGATSYNEQFF. CDR3 bases: TGTGCCATGGGAGGTAAGGGGGCAACGTCCTACAATGAGCAGTTCTTC.

The chain has TRBV28 and TRBJ1-4; D is unclear. The germline V gene encodes CDR1 MDHEN and CDR2 SYDVKM. The CDR3 is 11 amino acids. V was shortened by 2 bases and J by 7 bases, with 2 bases between the two germline ends. DNA of the CDR3: TGTGCCAGCAGTTTACTTGAAAAACTGTTTTTT. Amino acid sequence: CASSLLEKLFF.

The chain couples TRBV30 to TRBJ1-5; 9 bases fit TRBD1. CDR1 is GTSNPN and CDR2 is SVGIG in the germline V gene (reference sequence). J was trimmed by 6 bases and V by 1 base; bases with no gene match: 7. The CDR3 is 15 amino acids. The CDR3 region is CAWSATGGAGQPQHF. CDR3 bases: TGTGCCTGGAGTGCCACAGGGGGCGCCGGTCAGCCCCAGCATTTT.

V gene TRBV28 combines with J gene TRBJ1-5; 8 bases match TRBD1. The CDR3 loop spans 15 amino acids. The V gene's germline CDR1 is MDHEN and CDR2 SYDVKM. The V segment lost 6 bases and the J segment 3 bases; nucleotides outside the gene matches: 7. Written as DNA, the CDR3 is TGTGCCAGCAGCCCCTGGACAGGGTCCAATCAGCCCCAGCATTTT. It yields the protein CASSPWTGSNQPQHF.